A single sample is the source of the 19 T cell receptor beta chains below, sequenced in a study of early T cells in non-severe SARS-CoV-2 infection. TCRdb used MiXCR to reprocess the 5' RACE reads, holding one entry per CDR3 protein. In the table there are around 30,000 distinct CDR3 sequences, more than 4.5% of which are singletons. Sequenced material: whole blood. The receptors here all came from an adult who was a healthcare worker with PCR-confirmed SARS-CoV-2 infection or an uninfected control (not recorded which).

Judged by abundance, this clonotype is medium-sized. CDR3 sequence: CASSFYILAGTNTGELFF. The CDR3 DNA reads TGCGCCAGCAGCTTTTATATACTAGCGGGGACAAACACCGGGGAGCTGTTTTTT. V is TRBV5-1 and J is TRBJ2-2; TRBD2 aligns across 10 bases. Germline V lookup: CDR1 SGHRS, CDR2 YFSETQ. The CDR3 sequence is 18 residues long. Losses at the gene ends were 2 bases for V and 2 bases for J; bases not matched to a gene: 9.

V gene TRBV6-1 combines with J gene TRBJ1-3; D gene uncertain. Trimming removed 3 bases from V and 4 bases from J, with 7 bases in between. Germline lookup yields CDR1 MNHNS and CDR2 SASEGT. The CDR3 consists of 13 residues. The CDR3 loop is CASSDPSGNTIYF. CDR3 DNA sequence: TGTGCCAGCAGTGACCCGTCCGGAAACACCATATATTTT.

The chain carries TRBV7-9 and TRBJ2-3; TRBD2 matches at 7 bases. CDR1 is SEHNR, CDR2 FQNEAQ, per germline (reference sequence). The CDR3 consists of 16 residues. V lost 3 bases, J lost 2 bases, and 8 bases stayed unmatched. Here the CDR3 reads CASSFGLAVNTDTQYF. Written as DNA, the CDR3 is TGTGCCAGCAGCTTTGGCCTAGCGGTCAACACAGATACGCAGTATTTT.

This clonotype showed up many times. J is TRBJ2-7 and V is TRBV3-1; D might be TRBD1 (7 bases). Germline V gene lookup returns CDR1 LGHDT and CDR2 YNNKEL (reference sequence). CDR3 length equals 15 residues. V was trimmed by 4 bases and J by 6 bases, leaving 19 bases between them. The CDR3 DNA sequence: TGTGCCAGCAGCCGAACCTCAGGGACAGCGGGCGAGCAGTACTTC. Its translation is CASSRTSGTAGEQYF.

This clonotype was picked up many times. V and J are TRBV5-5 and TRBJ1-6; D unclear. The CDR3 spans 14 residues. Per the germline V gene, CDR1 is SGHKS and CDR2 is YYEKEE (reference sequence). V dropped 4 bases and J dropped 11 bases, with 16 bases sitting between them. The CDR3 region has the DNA TGTGCCAGCAGCCAAGACATGCTTCAGCCACCCCTCCACTTT. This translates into CASSQDMLQPPLHF.

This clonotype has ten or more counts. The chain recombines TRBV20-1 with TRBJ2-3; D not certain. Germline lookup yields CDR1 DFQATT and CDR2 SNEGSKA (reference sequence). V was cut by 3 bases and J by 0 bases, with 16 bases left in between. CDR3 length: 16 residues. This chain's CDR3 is CSASRLIASSTDTQYF. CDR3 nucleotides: TGCAGTGCTAGTCGGCTTATAGCTTCTAGCACAGATACGCAGTATTTT.

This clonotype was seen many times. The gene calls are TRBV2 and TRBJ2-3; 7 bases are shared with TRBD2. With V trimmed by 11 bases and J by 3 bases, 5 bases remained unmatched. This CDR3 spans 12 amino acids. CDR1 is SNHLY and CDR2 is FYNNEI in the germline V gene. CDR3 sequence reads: CAGGLKTDTQYF. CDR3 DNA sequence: TGTGCCGGGGGACTAAAAACAGATACGCAGTATTTT.

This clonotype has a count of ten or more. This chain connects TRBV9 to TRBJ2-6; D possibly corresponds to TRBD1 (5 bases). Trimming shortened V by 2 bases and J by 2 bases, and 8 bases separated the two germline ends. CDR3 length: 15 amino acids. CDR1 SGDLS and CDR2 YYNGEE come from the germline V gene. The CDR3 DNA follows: TGTGCCAGCAGCGTGCAGGGTACTGGGGCCAACGTCCTGACTTTC. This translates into CASSVQGTGANVLTF.

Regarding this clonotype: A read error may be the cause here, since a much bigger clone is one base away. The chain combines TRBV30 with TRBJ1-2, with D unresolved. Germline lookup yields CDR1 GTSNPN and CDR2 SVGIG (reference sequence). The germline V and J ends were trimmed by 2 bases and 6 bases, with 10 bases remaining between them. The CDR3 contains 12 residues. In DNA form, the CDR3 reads TGTGCCTGGAGTTTACGCCAGGATGGCTACACCTTC. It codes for CAWSLRQDGYTF.

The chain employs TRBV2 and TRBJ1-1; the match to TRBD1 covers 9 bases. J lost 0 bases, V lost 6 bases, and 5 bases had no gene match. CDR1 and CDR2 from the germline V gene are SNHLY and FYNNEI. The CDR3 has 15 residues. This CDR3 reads CASRRTGDLNTEAFF. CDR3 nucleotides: TGTGCCAGCAGAAGGACAGGGGATTTGAACACTGAAGCTTTCTTT. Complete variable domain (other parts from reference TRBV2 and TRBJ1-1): EPEVTQTPSHQVTQMGQEVILRCVPISNHLYFYWYRQILGQKVEFLVSFYNNEISEKSEIFDDQFSVERPDGSNFTLKIRSTKLEDSAMYFCASRRTGDLNTEAFFGQGTRLTVV.

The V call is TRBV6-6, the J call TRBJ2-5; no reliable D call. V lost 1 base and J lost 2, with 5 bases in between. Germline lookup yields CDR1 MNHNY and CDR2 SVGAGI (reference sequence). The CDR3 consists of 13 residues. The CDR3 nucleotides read TGTGCCAGCAGTTACTGGCAGCAAGAGACCCAGTACTTC. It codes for CASSYWQQETQYF.

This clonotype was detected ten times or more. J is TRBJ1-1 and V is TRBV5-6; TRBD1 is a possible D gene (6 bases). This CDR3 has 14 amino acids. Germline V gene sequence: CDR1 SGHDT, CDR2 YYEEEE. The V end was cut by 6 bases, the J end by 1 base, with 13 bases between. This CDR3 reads CASNQQGRNTEAFF. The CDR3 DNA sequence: TGTGCCAGCAACCAACAGGGCAGGAACACTGAAGCTTTCTTT.

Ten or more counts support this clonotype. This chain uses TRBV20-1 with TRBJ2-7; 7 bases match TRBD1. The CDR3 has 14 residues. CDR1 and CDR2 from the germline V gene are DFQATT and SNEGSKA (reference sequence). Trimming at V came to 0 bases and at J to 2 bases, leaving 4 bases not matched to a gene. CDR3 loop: CSARDVQGPYEQYF. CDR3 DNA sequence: TGCAGTGCTAGAGATGTACAGGGGCCCTACGAGCAGTACTTC.

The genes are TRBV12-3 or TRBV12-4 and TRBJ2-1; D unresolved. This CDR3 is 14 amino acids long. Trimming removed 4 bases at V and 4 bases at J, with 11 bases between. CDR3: CASSSNTAYNEQFF. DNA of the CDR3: TGTGCCAGCAGTTCAAATACAGCTTACAATGAGCAGTTCTTC.

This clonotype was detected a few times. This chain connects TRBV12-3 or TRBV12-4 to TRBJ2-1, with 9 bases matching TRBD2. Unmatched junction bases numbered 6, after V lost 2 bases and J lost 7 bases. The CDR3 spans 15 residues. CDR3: CASSLSAGGGNEQFF. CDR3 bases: TGTGCCAGCAGTTTAAGTGCGGGAGGGGGAAATGAGCAGTTCTTC.

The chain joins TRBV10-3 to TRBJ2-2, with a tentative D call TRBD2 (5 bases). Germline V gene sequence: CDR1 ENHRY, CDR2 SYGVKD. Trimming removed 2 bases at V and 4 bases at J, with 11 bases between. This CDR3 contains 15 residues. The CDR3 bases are TGTGCCATCAGTGAGAACGTGGGGAGCACCGGGGAGCTGTTTTTT. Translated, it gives CAISENVGSTGELFF.

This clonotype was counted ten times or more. The CDR3 bases are TGTGCCACCAGTGTCGAGGACAGGAACACTGAAGCTTTCTTT. Protein sequence: CATSVEDRNTEAFF. The chain uses TRBV24-1 and TRBJ1-1; the D gene is possibly TRBD1 (6 bases). This CDR3 contains 14 residues. The ends were cut back, 5 bases at V and 1 base at J, with 10 bases in the middle. Germline CDR1 reads KGHDR; CDR2 reads SFDVKD.

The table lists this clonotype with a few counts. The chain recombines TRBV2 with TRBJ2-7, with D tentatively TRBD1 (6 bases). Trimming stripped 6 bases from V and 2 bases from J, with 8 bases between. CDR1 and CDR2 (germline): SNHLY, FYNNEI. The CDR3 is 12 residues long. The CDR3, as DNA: TGTGCCAGCAGCAGGGGTGCCTACGAGCAGTACTTC. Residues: CASSRGAYEQYF. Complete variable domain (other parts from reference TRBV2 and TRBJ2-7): EPEVTQTPSHQVTQMGQEVILRCVPISNHLYFYWYRQILGQKVEFLVSFYNNEISEKSEIFDDQFSVERPDGSNFTLKIRSTKLEDSAMYFCASSRGAYEQYFGPGTRLTVT.

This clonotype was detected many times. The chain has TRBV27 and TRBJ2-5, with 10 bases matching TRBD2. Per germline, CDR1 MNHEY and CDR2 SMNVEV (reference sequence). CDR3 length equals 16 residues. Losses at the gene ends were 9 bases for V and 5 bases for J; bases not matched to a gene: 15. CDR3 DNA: TGTGCCAGTGCGGAGCGGGGGGGTTCTAATCGGGAGACCCAGTACTTC. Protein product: CASAERGGSNRETQYF.